Each of the 15 T cell receptor beta chains below was sequenced from the same sample in a study of metastatic and nonmetastatic thyroid tumors. TCRdb used MiXCR to call clones anew from the PCR reads. The table lists approximately 6,300 clones, roughly 18% of them singletons, with approximately 6.4% in the top ten. Prior to thyroid surgery, none of the patients had received any treatment. The material sequenced was adjacent normal tissue. The receptors originated from a female donor with papillary thyroid cancer or a benign thyroid nodule (not recorded which). Some clones in this sample may be carry-over from other donors' samples.

The chain links TRBV30 to TRBJ2-7; a possible D gene is TRBD1 (6 bases). Deletions cut 3 bases from V and 6 bases from J, with 15 bases between. The CDR3 runs 13 residues. Germline lookup yields CDR1 GTSNPN and CDR2 SVGIG (reference sequence). Here the CDR3 reads CAWSISGTTEQYF. CDR3 coding DNA: TGTGCCTGGAGCATCTCCGGGACAACCGAGCAGTACTTC.

The sample holds a few counts of this clone. In the same sample, other DNA sequences code for this CDR3. The CDR3 protein is CASSFTVNSYGYTF. The DNA for the CDR3 is TGTGCCAGCAGTTTCACCGTTAACTCCTATGGCTACACCTTC. The chain links TRBV27 to TRBJ1-2; D remains ambiguous. This CDR3 has 14 amino acids. Trimming removed 3 bases from V and 4 bases from J, with 12 bases in between. Germline V gene sequence: CDR1 MNHEY, CDR2 SMNVEV (reference sequence).

This chain uses TRBV20-1 with TRBJ2-3, with D tentatively TRBD1 (6 bases). Germline V gene data show CDR1 as DFQATT and CDR2 as SNEGSKA (reference sequence). The CDR3 is 15 residues long. Deletions cut 5 bases from V and 3 bases from J, with 18 bases between. This CDR3 is CSASGGSVRTDTQYF. Written as DNA, the CDR3 is TGCAGTGCTTCTGGGGGCTCGGTCAGGACAGATACGCAGTATTTT.

This clone was recorded only once. This chain uses TRBV10-3 with TRBJ2-7, with 8 bases that match TRBD2. This CDR3 is 18 amino acids long. Germline V gene data show CDR1 as ENHRY and CDR2 as SYGVKD. As DNA, the CDR3 is TGTGAAATCAGTTCCCTCCCCGGGACTAGAGGGAGAAACTACGAGCAGTACTTC. Translation: CEISSLPGTRGRNYEQYF.

This clone counts as medium-sized. This chain connects TRBV9 to TRBJ1-5; possible D gene TRBD1, 5 bases. CDR3 size: 15 residues. V lost 0 bases, J lost 4 bases, and 11 bases lay in between. From germline, CDR1 is SGDLS and CDR2 YYNGEE. The CDR3 DNA reads TGTGCCAGCAGCGTAGACGGGACGGGAAATCAGCCCCAGCATTTT. Residues: CASSVDGTGNQPQHF.

V and J are TRBV7-6 and TRBJ1-1, with 7 bases identical to TRBD1. V lost 5 bases, J lost 4 bases, and 16 bases stayed unmatched. There are 17 residues in the CDR3. The germline CDR1 and CDR2 sequences are SGHVS and FNYEAQ. CDR3 in amino acids: CASSPIGQAYLSTEAFF. CDR3 bases: TGTGCCAGCAGCCCAATCGGACAGGCCTATTTGAGCACTGAAGCTTTCTTT.

This clone occurred many times. The chain recombines TRBV7-3 with TRBJ1-1; 9 nucleotides line up with TRBD1. This CDR3 has 14 residues. Trimming at V came to 4 bases and at J to 5 bases, leaving 5 bases not matched to a gene. The germline V gene encodes CDR1 SGHTA and CDR2 FQGTGA. CDR3: CASSSQGAGTEAFF. CDR3 bases: TGTGCCAGCAGCTCACAGGGGGCTGGTACTGAAGCTTTCTTT.

By frequency in the sample, this clone is medium-sized. The V call is TRBV7-6, the J call TRBJ2-1, with 10 bases identical to TRBD2. Per germline, CDR1 SGHVS and CDR2 FNYEAQ. The CDR3 is made up of 14 amino acids. Trimming removed 4 bases from V and 4 bases from J; junction bases left unmatched: 1. The CDR3 bases are TGTGCCAGCAGCTGGACTAGCGGATACAATGAGCAGTTCTTC. This codes for CASSWTSGYNEQFF.

In regard to this clone: The junction departs from germline at one end; a sequencing error may be responsible. The chain carries TRBV7-9 and TRBJ1-3; possible D gene TRBD1, 6 bases. Germline V lookup: CDR1 SEHNR, CDR2 FQNEAQ (reference sequence). CDR3 length: 15 amino acids. CDR3 sequence reads: CASSLRTVYVNTIYF. CDR3 DNA: TGTGCGAGCAGCTTACGGACAGTATATGTAAACACCATATATTTT.

This clone was picked up one time. The V and J genes are TRBV20-1 and TRBJ2-1, with TRBD2 identical over 7 bases. Trimming at V came to 3 bases and at J to 8 bases, leaving 4 bases not matched to a gene. The CDR3 totals 12 residues. Germline assignment: CDR1 DFQATT and CDR2 SNEGSKA (reference sequence). This CDR3 reads CSARGGFDEQFF. As DNA, the CDR3 is TGCAGTGCTAGGGGAGGGTTCGATGAGCAGTTCTTC.

Points on this clone: Because the CDR3 is missing its conserved closing phenylalanine or tryptophan, this is likely a read error. The chain couples TRBV28 to TRBJ2-5, with D possibly matching TRBD2 (7 bases). The V and J ends lost 6 bases and 4 bases respectively, with 18 bases between them. Per germline, CDR1 MDHEN and CDR2 SYDVKM. This CDR3 is 15 amino acids long. CDR3 DNA sequence: TGTGCCAGCAGCCCGCAGAGGGGGGGACGAGAGACCCAGTACTCC. Its translation: CASSPQRGGRETQYS.

The V and J genes are TRBV6-2 or TRBV6-3 and TRBJ2-1; 13 bases are shared with TRBD2. This CDR3 region has 15 residues. J was trimmed by 3 bases and V by 6 bases; bases with no gene match: 2. Germline assignment: CDR1 MNHEY and CDR2 SVGEGT. The CDR3 spells CASRGTSGIYNEQFF. In DNA form, the CDR3 reads TGTGCCAGCAGGGGGACTAGCGGGATCTACAATGAGCAGTTCTTC.

Sample share makes this clone medium-sized (0.01 to 0.1%). V usage is TRBV5-8 and J usage is TRBJ1-6; D possibly corresponds to TRBD1 (5 bases). The germline V gene has CDR1 SGHTS and CDR2 YDEGEE. CDR3 size: 16 residues. The ends were cut back, 4 bases at V and 7 bases at J, with 18 bases in the middle. CDR3 in amino acids: CASSGANMGVNSPLHF. The CDR3 nucleotides are TGTGCCAGCAGCGGGGCGAACATGGGGGTCAATTCACCCCTCCACTTT.

This clone came up a few times. The chain has TRBV20-1 and TRBJ2-3; TRBD1 agrees at 10 bases. This CDR3 contains 15 residues. Germline values: CDR1 DFQATT, CDR2 SNEGSKA (reference sequence). The V and J ends lost 3 bases and 2 bases, in that order; junction bases with no gene match: 5. CDR3 nucleotide sequence: TGCAGTGCTAGTGGGGACAGGGGAGACACAGATACGCAGTATTTT. Translated, it gives CSASGDRGDTDTQYF.

Relative to its sample, this clone is medium-sized. The chain links TRBV28 to TRBJ2-3; 8 nucleotides align to TRBD2. The length of the CDR3 is 13 residues. Trimming at V came to 11 bases and at J to 3 bases, leaving 7 bases not matched to a gene. Germline CDR1 MDHEN, CDR2 SYDVKM. In DNA, the CDR3 is TGTGCCTCTTCAGCGGGAGCTACAGATACGCAGTATTTT. This translates into CASSAGATDTQYF.